The T cell receptor beta chain described here comes from a study of blood T cell repertoires in COVID-19 (dated by TCRdb to the early 2020s). Study-level background: Samples from collaborators originated in the United States, Italy and Spain and spanned both the acute and convalescent phases of COVID-19. Deeply sampled blood TCRbeta repertoires from subjects exposed to, actively infected with, or recovered from COVID-19 were included in the dataset. The prospective study material was composed of cDNA or gDNA derived from T cells, B-cell-depleted T cells, or PBMCs. Sample metadata almost always included a de-identified subject ID, COVID-19 status, age in years and sex. Samples came from the ongoing ImmuneRACE study (first 160 participants) plus 1,254 subjects from 6 global collaborators. The repertoires were released in a freely available public database meant as a resource for research on the immune response to SARS-CoV-2. Where HLA class I and class II types were available, the types were taken from metadata supplied by the sample provider, not from assay-based typing.

The CDR3 contains 13 residues, cysteine and phenylalanine counted. The kept DNA is CDR3 alone, 39 bases in frame from the first base. The junction shows trimming of 6 bases on V and 6 bases on J, plus 14 bases between the germline ends. CDR1 and CDR2, per the germline V gene, are MNHEY and SVGEGT. Results and caveats for the whole study, not just this receptor: How much clinical and demographic metadata was included differed by source and by participant, and the metadata was provided uncurated.

TCRbeta CDR3 regions were amplified from genomic DNA using the immunoSEQ Assay, a bias-controlled multiplex PCR. The authors processed their data as follows. Within the assay, amplification of reference gene primers was used to estimate how many nucleated cells each sample contained. To quantify the absolute abundance of each unique TCRbeta CDR3 rearrangement, sequence reads were collapsed and filtered. Productive Simpson clonality was computed per sample as the square root of Simpson's diversity index over productive rearrangements. Held by TCRdb, this immuneACCESS table contains in-frame sequences only and omits some clones. Under half of the omission traces to an unresolved V gene where checked; the cause of the rest is unknown. The D gene and trimming were derived from the DNA, and the V and J assignments and clone size from that table. Present in this sample are approximately 100,000 clones, roughly 76% of which were seen just once. Over 9.5% of the sample lies in the top ten.

Whole blood was collected in K2EDTA tubes by collaborating institutions according to the institutions' own protocols. For TCRbeta analysis, collaborators shipped samples in one of three forms: frozen whole blood, isolated PBMCs, or DNA extracted from either of those sample types. To note about this clone: Its recognized antigen is unknown. No much larger clone is present one base from it, and per-base qualities are unavailable.

The chain is encoded by TRBV6-2 or TRBV6-3 joined to TRBJ1-2; the D gene is possibly TRBD1, with 6 bases matching. This TCR derives from a human donor in a cohort sampled during active COVID-19. Sequencing input: peripheral blood. The CDR3: CASSPRGLHGYTF. The DNA reads as follows: TGTGCCAGCAGCCCCAGGGGTCTCCATGGCTACACCTTC.